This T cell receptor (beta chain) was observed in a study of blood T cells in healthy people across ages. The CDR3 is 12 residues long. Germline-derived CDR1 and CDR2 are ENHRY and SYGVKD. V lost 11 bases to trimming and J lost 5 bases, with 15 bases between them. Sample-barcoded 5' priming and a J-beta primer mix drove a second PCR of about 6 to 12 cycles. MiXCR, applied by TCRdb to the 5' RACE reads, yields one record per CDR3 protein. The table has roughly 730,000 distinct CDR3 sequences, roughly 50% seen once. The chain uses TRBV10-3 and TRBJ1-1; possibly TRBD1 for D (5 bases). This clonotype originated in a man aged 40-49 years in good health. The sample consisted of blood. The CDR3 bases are TGTGCCTCCATGGCCCCAGGGACTGAAGCTTTCTTT. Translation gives CASMAPGTEAFF.